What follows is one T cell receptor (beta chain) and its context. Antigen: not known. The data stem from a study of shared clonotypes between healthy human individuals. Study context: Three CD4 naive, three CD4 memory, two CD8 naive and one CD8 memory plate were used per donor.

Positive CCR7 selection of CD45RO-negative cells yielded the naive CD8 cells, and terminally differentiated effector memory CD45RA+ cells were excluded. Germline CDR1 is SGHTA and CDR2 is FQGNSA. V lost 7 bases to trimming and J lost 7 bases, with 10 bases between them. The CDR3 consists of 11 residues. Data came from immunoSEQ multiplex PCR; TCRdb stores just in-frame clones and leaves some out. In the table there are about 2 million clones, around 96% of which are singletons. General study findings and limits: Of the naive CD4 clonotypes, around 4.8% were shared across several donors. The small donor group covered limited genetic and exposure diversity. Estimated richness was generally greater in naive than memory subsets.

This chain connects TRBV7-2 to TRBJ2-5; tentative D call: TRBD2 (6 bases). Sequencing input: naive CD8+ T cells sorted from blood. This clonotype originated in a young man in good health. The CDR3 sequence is CASTRGGTQYF. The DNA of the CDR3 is TGTGCCAGCACCCGGGGAGGGACCCAGTACTTC.